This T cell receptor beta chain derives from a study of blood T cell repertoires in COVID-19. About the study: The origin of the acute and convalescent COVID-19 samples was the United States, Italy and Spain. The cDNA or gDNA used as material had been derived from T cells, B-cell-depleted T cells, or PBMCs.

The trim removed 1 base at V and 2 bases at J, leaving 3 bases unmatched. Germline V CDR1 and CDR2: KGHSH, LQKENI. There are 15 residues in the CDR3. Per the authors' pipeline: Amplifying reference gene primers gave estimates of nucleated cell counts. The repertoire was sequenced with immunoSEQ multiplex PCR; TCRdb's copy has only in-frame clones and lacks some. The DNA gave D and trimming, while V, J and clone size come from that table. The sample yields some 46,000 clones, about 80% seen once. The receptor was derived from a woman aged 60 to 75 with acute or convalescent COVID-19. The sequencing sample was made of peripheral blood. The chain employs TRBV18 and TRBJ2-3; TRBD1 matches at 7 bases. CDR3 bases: TGTGCCAGCTCACCACTGGGACAGACCACAGATACGCAGTATTTT. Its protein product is CASSPLGQTTDTQYF.